A selection of T cell receptor beta chains follows, all from one sample in a study of a mutant IDH1 vaccine in newly diagnosed glioma. The antigens for these receptors are not known. Only in-frame clones appear in the TCRdb table, and some are missing; sequencing was by immunoSEQ multiplex PCR. Altogether around 26,000 clones are present, 82% being singletons, with the ten largest covering approximately 3.8%. Sample: PBMCs, taken from a glioma patient whose treatment included an IDH1 peptide vaccine. The receptors were gathered from a man aged 40-49 years with glioma. Some clones in this sample may be carry-over from other donors' samples. CDR3s include the opening cysteine and the closing phenylalanine or tryptophan. D genes are given only for firm matches. Clone size is shown for a subset of rows, as once, few, many or a class of expanded clone.

d_call	j_call	clone_size	v_call	cdr3_aa	cdr3_nt
TRBD1	TRBJ2-5	.	TRBV6-6	CASSNRGQGETQYF	TGTGCCAGCAGCAACAGGGGGCAAGGGGAGACCCAGTACTTC
.	TRBJ2-3	.	TRBV19	CASNGGSTDTQYF	TGTGCCAGTAACGGGGGCAGCACAGATACGCAGTATTTT
.	TRBJ2-7	few	TRBV6-1	CASGAEEQYF	TGTGCCAGCGGGGCCGAGGAGCAGTACTTC
.	TRBJ2-3	.	TRBV7-2	CASRAGAHWTDTQYF	TGTGCCAGCAGGGCCGGGGCCCACTGGACAGATACGCAGTATTTT
.	TRBJ1-3	.	TRBV30	CAWSEGGTGNTIYF	TGTGCCTGGAGTGAGGGTGGGACTGGAAACACCATATATTTT
TRBD1	TRBJ1-5	.	TRBV10-3	CAISDRQGVRPQHF	TGTGCCATCAGTGACAGACAGGGGGTAAGGCCCCAGCATTTT
.	TRBJ2-5	.	TRBV21-1	CASTVGRLSETQYF	TGTGCCAGCACCGTGGGACGATTGAGCGAGACCCAGTACTTC
TRBD2	TRBJ2-3	.	TRBV19	CASNTAGDTDTQYF	TGTGCCAGTAATACAGCGGGGGACACAGATACGCAGTATTTT
.	TRBJ2-2	.	TRBV5-4	CASSLMGGELFF	TGTGCCAGCAGCTTGATGGGCGGGGAGCTGTTTTTT
.	TRBJ2-7	.	TRBV7-2	CASSLAGQNEQYF	TGTGCCAGCAGCTTAGCCGGGCAGAACGAGCAGTACTTC
TRBD1	TRBJ2-4	.	TRBV19	CATEDRGLAKNIQYF	TGTGCCACCGAGGACAGGGGTCTAGCCAAAAACATTCAGTACTTC
TRBD1	TRBJ1-1	.	TRBV4-1	CASSQTGTGKAEAFF	TGCGCCAGCAGCCAAACCGGGACAGGGAAGGCTGAAGCTTTCTTT
TRBD1	TRBJ2-1	.	TRBV6-6	CASSYGTAGQFF	TGTGCCAGCAGTTACGGGACAGCAGGGCAGTTCTTC
.	TRBJ1-5	.	TRBV7-8	CASSQTRSNSNQPQHF	TGTGCCAGCAGCCAAACCCGGAGTAATAGCAATCAGCCCCAGCATTTT
.	TRBJ2-7	.	TRBV10-3	CATSHDDRYSYEQYF	TGTGCCACCTCCCACGACGACAGATACTCCTACGAGCAGTACTTC
TRBD1	TRBJ1-2	.	TRBV7-2	CASSSRTGGAYGYTF	TGTGCCAGCAGCTCAAGGACAGGGGGCGCCTATGGCTACACCTTC